This T cell receptor beta chain was recovered during a study of T cell responses to AZD1222 COVID-19 vaccine. Data came from immunoSEQ multiplex PCR; TCRdb stores just in-frame clones and leaves some out. Found here are 90,000 to 150,000 clones, around nine tenths of them singletons; the top ten hold 6.5% to 9%. The CDR3 runs to 14 residues. V gave up 4 bases and J gave up 0 bases, with 5 bases separating them. Germline V gene lookup returns CDR1 SGHRS and CDR2 YFSETQ. This rearrangement joins TRBV5-1 to TRBJ2-6; unclear D gene. The receptor was derived from an adult in good health. Here the sequenced sample was peripheral blood, taken on day 0 of AZD1222 vaccination. This CDR3 reads CASSATSGANVLTF. The CDR3 DNA reads as TGCGCCAGCAGCGCCACCTCTGGGGCCAACGTCCTGACTTTC.